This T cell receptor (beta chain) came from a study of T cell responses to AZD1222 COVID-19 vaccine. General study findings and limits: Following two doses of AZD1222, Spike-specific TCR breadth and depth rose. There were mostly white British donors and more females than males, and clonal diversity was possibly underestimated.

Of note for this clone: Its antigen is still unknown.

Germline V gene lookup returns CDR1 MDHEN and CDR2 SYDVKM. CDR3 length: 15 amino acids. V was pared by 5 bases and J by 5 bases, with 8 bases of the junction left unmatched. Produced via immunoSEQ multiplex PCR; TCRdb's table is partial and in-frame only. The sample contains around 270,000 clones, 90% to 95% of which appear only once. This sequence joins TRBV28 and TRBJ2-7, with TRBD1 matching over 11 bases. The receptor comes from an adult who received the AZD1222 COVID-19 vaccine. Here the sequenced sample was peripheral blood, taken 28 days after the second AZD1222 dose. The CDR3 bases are TGTGCCAGCAGTAGTTTAGGGGACAGGGGGGACGAGCAGTACTTC. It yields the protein CASSSLGDRGDEQYF.